This TCR beta chain was profiled in a study of siplizumab effects on memory and regulatory T cells. Study findings and constraints: Unstimulated subsets were the mapping target of only a minor fraction of alloreactive clones. The naive T cell population seemed more diverse than memory cells and seemed a major contributor to the alloresponse.

Per sample, the assay covered 80,000 to 100,000 TCR templates. Method: immunoSEQ multiplex PCR; TCRdb's copy keeps in-frame clones and lacks some. The data contain about 72,000 clones, roughly nine tenths of them singletons. This clone was seen just once. Antigen unknown. CDR1 and CDR2 from the germline V gene are SGHAT and FQNNGV. The CDR3 spans 14 residues. The chain links TRBV11-2 to TRBJ2-5; D not resolved. The end of the DNA aligns better with TRBJ2-7, so the J call may be wrong. This TCR derives from a human donor in good health. The sample was CD8+ T cells sorted from blood. The CDR3 sequence: CASSFWVLSYEQYF. As DNA, the CDR3 is TGTGCCAGCAGCTTCTGGGTCCTGTCCTACGAGCAGTACTTC.